Presented here are 25 T cell receptor beta chains from one specimen sequenced in a study of T cells expressing NK-cell markers. After re-calling the 5' RACE reads, TCRdb lists one entry per CDR3 protein, DNA absent. This sample's table has 200,000 to 300,000 distinct CDR3 sequences. The sample comprised blood T cells: a sorted CD56 or NKG2C T cell subset, CD4+ or CD8+ T cells, or bulk PBMC T cells (not recorded which). The receptors derive from a woman aged 18 to 75 in good health.

The V and J genes are TRBV30 and TRBJ1-2. The CDR3 is made up of 13 amino acids. The germline CDR1 and CDR2 sequences are GTSNPN and SVGIG (reference sequence). CDR3 region: CAWSGTSLHGYTF.

The chain carries TRBV12-3 or TRBV12-4 and TRBJ2-1; without DNA, the TCRdb call of TRBD1 cannot be checked. This CDR3 spans 11 amino acids. CDR3 residues: CASRGLRGQFF.

This chain joins TRBV20-1 and TRBJ1-4; TCRdb's D call, TRBD1, is unchecked because there is no DNA. The CDR3 totals 14 residues. Germline assignment: CDR1 DFQATT and CDR2 SNEGSKA (reference sequence). The CDR3 sequence: CSASRRATNEKLFF.

The gene calls are TRBV7-3 and TRBJ2-5; the D call of TRBD2 rests on TCRdb alone, since no DNA is present to check it. Germline V gene sequence: CDR1 SGHTA, CDR2 FQGTGA. The CDR3 runs 15 residues. CDR3: CASSSPAGGEETQYF. Supplemented by reference TRBV7-3 and TRBJ2-5, the full variable domain reads GAGVSQTPSNKVTEKGKYVELRCDPISGHTALYWYRQSLGQGPEFLIYFQGTGAADDSGLPNDRFFAVRPEGSVSTLKIQRTERGDSAVYLCASSSPAGGEETQYFGPGTRLLVL.

V is TRBV7-2 and J is TRBJ1-5. The CDR3 is made up of 12 amino acids. Looked up from germline, CDR1 is SGHTA and CDR2 is FQGNSA. CDR3 in amino acids: CASSLGTQPQHF.

The chain uses TRBV7-2 and TRBJ2-5; TCRdb's D call of TRBD2 is untestable without DNA. Looked up from germline, CDR1 is SGHTA and CDR2 is FQGNSA. There are 14 residues in the CDR3. The CDR3 here is CASSLAVRARTQYF.

This sequence joins TRBV20-1 and TRBJ2-1; as DNA is missing, the TRBD2 call by TCRdb cannot be tested. CDR1 and CDR2 (germline): DFQATT, SNEGSKA (reference sequence). This CDR3 is built from 15 residues. This CDR3 reads CSPIDGASGRHEQFF.

The genes are TRBV20-1 and TRBJ2-1; TCRdb lists TRBD1, though no DNA is available to test this call. Germline CDR1 reads DFQATT; CDR2 reads SNEGSKA (reference sequence). The CDR3 covers 16 residues. The CDR3 region is CSARTTGTDSFNEQFF.

V and J are TRBV12-3 or TRBV12-4 and TRBJ2-3. The CDR3 covers 14 residues. This CDR3 is CASSYEASSDTQYF.

The chain recombines TRBV24-1 with TRBJ2-5; TCRdb outputs TRBD1, but without DNA this stays unchecked. Germline V lookup: CDR1 KGHDR, CDR2 SFDVKD. The CDR3 loop spans 12 amino acids. This chain's CDR3 is CATSALGETQYF.

The chain uses TRBV4-3 and TRBJ2-3. Germline CDR1 and CDR2: LGHNA and YSLEER. The CDR3 is 15 residues long. The CDR3: CASSQDSGIQDTQYF.

V is TRBV4-2 and J is TRBJ2-1; the TCRdb call, TRBD2, lacks DNA for checking. The CDR3 length is 16 residues. CDR1 and CDR2 (germline): LGHNA, YNFKEQ. This chain's CDR3 is CASSQDEQRGKNEQFF.

The chain has TRBV20-1 and TRBJ2-3; lacking DNA, the TRBD1 call made by TCRdb goes unchecked. Germline CDR1 reads DFQATT; CDR2 reads SNEGSKA (reference sequence). The CDR3 loop spans 16 amino acids. CDR3 protein: CSARPQAGMGTDTQYF.

This chain uses TRBV7-9 with TRBJ2-2; TCRdb names TRBD1, which stays unverified in the absence of DNA. The CDR3 covers 14 residues. CDR1 and CDR2 (germline): SEHNR, FQNEAQ (reference sequence). Here the CDR3 reads CASKGTANTGELFF. Drawing the rest from reference TRBV7-9 and TRBJ2-2, the complete variable domain is DTGVSQNPRHKITKRGQNVTFRCDPISEHNRLYWYRQTLGQGPEFLTYFQNEAQLEKSRLLSDRFSAERPKGSFSTLEIQRTEQGDSAMYLCASKGTANTGELFFGEGSRLTVL.

The gene calls are TRBV5-1 and TRBJ1-3. The CDR3 is 17 residues long. Per the germline V gene, CDR1 is SGHRS and CDR2 is YFSETQ. The CDR3 sequence is CASSLAGQGLSGNTIYF.

This rearrangement joins TRBV20-1 to TRBJ2-1. CDR1 is DFQATT, CDR2 SNEGSKA, per germline (reference sequence). CDR3 length: 14 residues. CDR3 sequence reads: CSASRLAPYNEQFF.

The gene calls are TRBV20-1 and TRBJ2-7; TCRdb's D gene call, TRBD2, goes unchecked for lack of DNA. In germline, CDR1 is DFQATT, CDR2 SNEGSKA (reference sequence). This CDR3 is 16 amino acids long. This chain's CDR3 is CSARGSGGSVPYEQYF.

J is TRBJ2-1 and V is TRBV3-1; TCRdb outputs TRBD1, but without DNA this stays unchecked. The V gene's germline CDR1 is LGHDT and CDR2 YNNKEL (reference sequence). The CDR3 length is 14 residues. The CDR3 is CASSQGHGGNEQFF.

The CDR3 protein is CASSRYGQMYSGANVLTF. The V and J genes are TRBV3-1 and TRBJ2-6; TCRdb outputs TRBD1, but without DNA this stays unchecked. The germline V gene encodes CDR1 LGHDT and CDR2 YNNKEL (reference sequence). The CDR3 consists of 18 residues. Full variable domain (remainder filled in from reference TRBV3-1 and TRBJ2-6): DTAVSQTPKYLVTQMGNDKSIKCEQNLGHDTMYWYKQDSKKFLKIMFSYNNKELIINETVPNRFSPKSPDKAHLNLHINSLELGDSAVYFCASSRYGQMYSGANVLTFGAGSRLTVL.

The chain is built from TRBV6-2 or TRBV6-3 and TRBJ1-5. Germline lookup yields CDR1 MNHEY and CDR2 SVGEGT. The CDR3 consists of 16 residues. CDR3 in amino acids: CASSYGRAGANQPQHF.

V is TRBV9 and J is TRBJ1-4. CDR3 length equals 16 residues. The V gene's germline CDR1 is SGDLS and CDR2 YYNGEE. The CDR3 region is CASSPREGATNEKLFF. The whole variable domain, filled in from reference TRBV9 and TRBJ1-4, reads DSGVTQTPKHLITATGQRVTLRCSPRSGDLSVYWYQQSLDQGLQFLIQYYNGEERAKGNILERFSAQQFPDLHSELNLSSLELGDSALYFCASSPREGATNEKLFFGSGTQLSVL.

The chain uses TRBV9 and TRBJ2-5; no DNA is available, so the TRBD1 call from TCRdb remains unchecked. Germline CDR1 SGDLS, CDR2 YYNGEE. The CDR3 is 15 residues long. CDR3 region: CASSVVQGNQETQYF.

This CDR3 reads CAISELGTSYEQYF. The chain combines TRBV10-3 with TRBJ2-7. Germline V gene sequence: CDR1 ENHRY, CDR2 SYGVKD. This CDR3 has 14 residues.

This sequence joins TRBV7-8 and TRBJ2-7; no DNA is available, so the TRBD2 call from TCRdb remains unchecked. Germline CDR1 is SGHVS and CDR2 is FQNEAQ. There are 14 residues in the CDR3. CDR3 amino acids: CASSPKTSSYEQYF. The full variable domain, in which reference TRBV7-8 and TRBJ2-7 provide the parts outside the CDR3, is GAGVSQSPRYKVAKRGQDVALRCDPISGHVSLFWYQQALGQGPEFLTYFQNEAQLDKSGLPSDRFFAERPEGSVSTLKIQRTQQEDSAVYLCASSPKTSSYEQYFGPGTRLTVT.

V gene TRBV7-2 combines with J gene TRBJ1-4; TCRdb outputs TRBD1, but without DNA this stays unchecked. The length of the CDR3 is 14 residues. Germline V gives CDR1 SGHTA, CDR2 FQGNSA. Here the CDR3 reads CASSRTAQGEKLFF.